The T cell receptor (beta chain) under discussion was sequenced for a study of cytomegalovirus exposure and HLA in healthy donors. The study, taken as a whole, reports: Later analysis associated a missense DCLRE1C variant with TCR beta V- and J-gene trimming. The authors reported that TCR beta sequences could predict HLA-A and HLA-B alleles. These predictions were accurate for most subjects in the first cohort. Most TCRs appeared rarely, but some public TCRs recurred in many donors.

A word on this clone: Its target is not known.

The CDR3 loop spans 16 amino acids. Germline values: CDR1 LNHDA, CDR2 SQIVND (reference sequence). V was cut by 5 bases and J by 3 bases, with 19 bases left in between. This PCR relied on a set of 60 Vbeta primers and 13 Jbeta primers. The authors' processing: It was a later analysis that counted 75 million to 90 million unique TCR beta chains, of which roughly 11 million were shared. Some clones are missing from TCRdb's copy, which holds only in-frame ones; the method was immunoSEQ multiplex PCR. The DNA gave D and trimming, while V, J and clone size come from that table. The sample lists 110,000 or so clones; less than 85% were seen once.

This TCR was sampled from a man aged 45 to 65 in good health and CMV-seropositive. The rearrangement links TRBV19 to TRBJ2-5, with D possibly TRBD1 on 5 matching bases. Sequenced input: PBMCs. The CDR3 DNA is TGTGCCAGTAGTGCACAGGTATCGTTCGCGGAAGAGACCCAGTACTTC. Translating gives CASSAQVSFAEETQYF. Based on the CDR3 plus reference TRBV19 and TRBJ2-5, the full variable domain is DGGITQSPKYLFRKEGQNVTLSCEQNLNHDAMYWYRQDPGQGLRLIYYSQIVNDFQKGDIAEGYSVSREKKESFPLTVTSAQKNPTAFYLCASSAQVSFAEETQYFGPGTRLLVL.